These T cell receptor beta chains were read from a single sample in a study of cytomegalovirus exposure and HLA in healthy donors. Here immunoSEQ multiplex PCR was the method, and the copy in TCRdb shows in-frame clones only, minus some. The repertoire consists of around 100,000 clones, with roughly 74% occurring once and the leading ten covering about 2.1%. Sequencing was performed on PBMCs. The receptors were sampled from a middle-aged woman in good health and CMV-seronegative. The CDR3 runs from the conserved cysteine through the conserved F or W. A D gene is named only where the DNA matches it firmly. Size is stated for part of the rows, as once, few or many counts, or as a class when the clone is expanded.

clone_size,j_call,d_call,v_call,cdr3_aa,cdr3_nt
-,TRBJ2-5,TRBD1,TRBV27,CASSRLDRVQETQYF,TGTGCCAGCAGTCGCTTGGACAGGGTTCAAGAGACCCAGTACTTC
-,TRBJ2-7,TRBD1,TRBV25-1,CASSGYRGLEQYF,TGTGCCAGCAGTGGGTACAGGGGTCTTGAGCAGTACTTC
-,TRBJ1-5,-,TRBV7-3,CASSFLRASEAREDQPQHF,TGTGCCAGCAGCTTTTTAAGGGCCTCCGAGGCTAGGGAGGATCAGCCCCAGCATTTT
-,TRBJ2-5,TRBD2,TRBV5-1,CASGSSGMGGKETQYF,TGCGCCAGCGGGTCCTCCGGGATGGGGGGGAAAGAGACCCAGTACTTC
once,TRBJ2-3,-,TRBV28,CASSLADWRGTQYF,TGTGCCAGCAGTTTAGCCGATTGGCGGGGTACGCAGTATTTT
-,TRBJ2-2,-,TRBV7-3,CASSTRTAMNTGELFF,TGTGCCAGCAGCACGAGGACAGCCATGAACACCGGGGAGCTGTTTTTT
-,TRBJ2-7,-,TRBV11-2,CASSLVGGGQYEQYF,TGTGCCAGCAGCTTAGTAGGAGGCGGTCAATACGAGCAGTACTTC
-,TRBJ2-7,-,TRBV7-9,CASSSARLGLSYEQYF,TGTGCCAGCAGCTCAGCCCGCTTGGGGCTCTCCTACGAGCAGTACTTC
-,TRBJ2-3,TRBD2,TRBV7-9,CASSPGLAGDTDTQYF,TGTGCCAGCAGCCCCGGACTAGCGGGGGACACAGATACGCAGTATTTT
-,TRBJ2-7,-,TRBV28,CASSFTGTSPSYEQYF,TGTGCCAGCAGTTTCACCGGGACTTCTCCTTCCTACGAGCAGTACTTC
-,TRBJ2-2,TRBD2,TRBV9,CASSQSSGLAKSRAGELFF,TGTGCCAGCAGCCAATCCTCGGGACTAGCGAAAAGTAGGGCCGGGGAGCTGTTTTTT
few,TRBJ1-5,TRBD1,TRBV28,CAGKQGGDNQPQHF,TGTGCGGGCAAACAGGGGGGGGACAATCAGCCCCAGCATTTT
-,TRBJ2-3,TRBD2,TRBV5-1,CASSLVVGGGSTDTQYF,TGCGCCAGCAGCTTGGTTGTCGGGGGGGGTAGCACAGATACGCAGTATTTT
-,TRBJ1-6,TRBD1,TRBV10-2,CASSGTGQGHSPLHF,TGCGCCAGCAGCGGGACGGGACAGGGGCATTCACCCCTCCACTTT
once,TRBJ1-5,-,TRBV2,CASSARGRDQPQHF,TGTGCCAGCAGTGCCAGGGGAAGGGATCAGCCCCAGCATTTT
-,TRBJ1-5,TRBD1,TRBV7-9,CASSPGTGENQPQHF,TGTGCCAGCAGCCCCGGGACAGGGGAAAATCAGCCCCAGCATTTT
-,TRBJ2-2,TRBD1,TRBV7-2,CASSLATGIRYAGELFF,TGTGCCAGCAGCTTAGCGACAGGGATCCGATACGCCGGGGAGCTGTTTTTT
once,TRBJ2-1,-,TRBV5-4,CASSFSQTYNEQFF,TGTGCCAGCAGCTTTTCACAAACCTACAATGAGCAGTTCTTC
-,TRBJ2-1,TRBD2,TRBV5-1,CASSLAGTSTDEQFF,TGCGCCAGCAGCTTGGCCGGGACTAGCACCGATGAGCAGTTCTTC
-,TRBJ2-6,-,TRBV2,CASSELGGVARGANVLTF,TGCGCCAGCAGTGAATTAGGGGGGGTAGCGCGTGGGGCCAACGTCCTGACTTTC
-,TRBJ1-4,TRBD1,TRBV6-4,CASSDPRRDSNHEKLFF,TGTGCCAGCAGTGACCCCCGCCGGGACAGTAATCATGAAAAACTGTTTTTT
once,TRBJ1-2,-,TRBV4-3,CASSQDLANYGYTF,TGCGCCAGCAGCCAAGACTTAGCTAACTATGGCTACACCTTC
-,TRBJ2-3,-,TRBV21-1,CASSKALAGEGRDTQYF,TGTGCCAGCAGCAAAGCTCTAGCGGGAGAAGGTAGGGATACGCAGTATTTT
-,TRBJ1-6,-,TRBV7-2,CASSADGYNSPLHF,TGTGCCAGCAGCGCGGATGGATATAATTCACCCCTCCACTTT
-,TRBJ1-2,TRBD1,TRBV13,CASSLGQGLGGYTF,TGTGCCAGCAGCCTTGGACAGGGGTTGGGTGGCTACACCTTC
-,TRBJ2-3,TRBD1,TRBV6-1,CASSGQGAGDTQYF,TGTGCCAGCAGTGGACAGGGGGCCGGGGATACGCAGTATTTT
-,TRBJ1-1,-,TRBV2,CASTRGGGTEAFF,TGTGCCAGCACGAGGGGGGGCGGCACTGAAGCTTTCTTT
-,TRBJ2-1,-,TRBV4-3,CASSQGSLVGDEQFF,TGCGCCAGCAGCCAAGGGAGCCTCGTAGGGGATGAGCAGTTCTTC
few,TRBJ1-5,-,TRBV27,CASSLSAGIQPQHF,TGTGCCAGCAGTTTATCGGCAGGGATTCAGCCCCAGCATTTT
-,TRBJ1-5,-,TRBV11-2,CASSFGYLQPQHF,TGTGCCAGCAGCTTCGGGTATTTGCAGCCCCAGCATTTT
-,TRBJ2-2,TRBD2,TRBV5-1,CASSSGLAGGYTGELFF,TGCGCCAGCAGCTCGGGACTAGCGGGAGGGTACACCGGGGAGCTGTTTTTT
few,TRBJ1-4,TRBD1,TRBV7-3,CASSPTGGSNEKLFF,TGTGCCAGCAGCCCCACAGGGGGGTCTAATGAAAAACTGTTTTTT
-,TRBJ2-1,-,TRBV27,CASNTGPASRYNEQFF,TGTGCCAGCAATACAGGGCCCGCCAGTAGATACAATGAGCAGTTCTTC
-,TRBJ1-5,-,TRBV23-1,CASRKGRGSNQPQHF,TGCGCCAGCAGGAAAGGCAGGGGTAGCAATCAGCCCCAGCATTTT
-,TRBJ1-4,TRBD1,TRBV9,CASSVGDRLTNEKLFF,TGTGCCAGCAGCGTAGGGGACAGATTAACTAATGAAAAACTGTTTTTT
-,TRBJ2-7,-,TRBV30,CAGNREGLPYEQYF,TGTGCCGGGAACAGGGAGGGGCTACCCTACGAGCAGTACTTC
-,TRBJ2-7,-,TRBV6-4,CASSYRRNYEQYF,TGTGCCAGCAGTTACAGGAGAAACTACGAGCAGTACTTC
once,TRBJ1-6,-,TRBV11-2,CASSLVSNSNSPLHF,TGTGCCAGCAGCTTAGTCTCAAACAGCAATTCACCCCTCCACTTT
once,TRBJ1-5,-,TRBV30,CAWSVRWAGQPQHF,TGTGCCTGGAGCGTTAGATGGGCCGGTCAGCCCCAGCATTTT
few,TRBJ2-7,TRBD2,TRBV6-6,CASSHHTSVAYEQYF,TGTGCCAGCAGCCACCACACTAGCGTTGCCTACGAGCAGTACTTC
-,TRBJ2-3,-,TRBV5-1,CASSPVGGTDTQYF,TGCGCCAGCAGCCCCGTCGGGGGCACAGATACGCAGTATTTT
few,TRBJ2-5,TRBD2,TRBV7-2,CASSSTGTSGRPQYF,TGTGCCAGCAGCTCAACCGGGACTAGCGGACGTCCCCAGTACTTC
-,TRBJ2-7,-,TRBV15,CATSRDRRAYEQYF,TGTGCCACCAGCAGAGACCGCAGGGCCTACGAGCAGTACTTC
-,TRBJ2-3,-,TRBV10-1,CASSGGRAVVTDTQYF,TGCGCCAGCAGTGGAGGGCGAGCGGTAGTTACAGATACGCAGTATTTT
once,TRBJ1-4,TRBD1,TRBV11-2,CASSLDRWDRDATNEKLFF,TGTGCCAGCAGCTTAGATCGGTGGGACAGGGATGCAACTAATGAAAAACTGTTTTTT
-,TRBJ2-7,-,TRBV6-5,CASSSAVRGQYEQYF,TGTGCCAGCAGTTCCGCTGTCAGGGGCCAGTACGAGCAGTACTTC
-,TRBJ2-7,TRBD1,TRBV4-2,CASSPNRGSSYEQYF,TGTGCCAGCAGCCCGAACAGGGGAAGCTCCTACGAGCAGTACTTC
-,TRBJ1-3,-,TRBV9,CASSPQGSSGNTIYF,TGTGCCAGCAGCCCACAAGGGAGCTCTGGAAACACCATATATTTT
-,TRBJ2-1,-,TRBV11-2,CASSPPGALDEQFF,TGTGCCAGCAGTCCCCCGGGTGCCTTGGATGAGCAGTTCTTC
-,TRBJ2-6,TRBD1,TRBV28,CASSLSLRDRGRRSSGANVLTF,TGTGCCAGCAGTTTATCGCTCCGGGACAGGGGGCGGAGAAGCTCTGGGGCCAACGTCCTGACTTTC
-,TRBJ1-1,-,TRBV7-8,CASSLGQGFEAFF,TGTGCCAGCAGCTTAGGGCAGGGGTTTGAAGCTTTCTTT
-,TRBJ1-5,-,TRBV30,CAWSVFGGDQPQHF,TGTGCCTGGAGTGTATTTGGGGGGGATCAGCCCCAGCATTTT
-,TRBJ1-1,-,TRBV7-3,CASSSQGNTEAFF,TGTGCCAGCAGCTCACAGGGGAACACTGAAGCTTTCTTT
once,TRBJ2-7,-,TRBV14,CASSPSGYEQYF,TGTGCCAGCAGCCCCTCAGGGTACGAGCAGTACTTC
-,TRBJ2-7,-,TRBV5-1,CASSLGQGPGYEQYF,TGCGCCAGCAGCTTGGGCCAGGGGCCCGGGTACGAGCAGTACTTC
-,TRBJ2-1,TRBD2,TRBV19,CASSFSGGAYNEQFF,TGTGCCAGTAGCTTTAGCGGGGGGGCCTACAATGAGCAGTTCTTC
few,TRBJ2-7,TRBD1,TRBV29-1,CSVVRTGTYEQYF,TGCAGCGTTGTTAGGACAGGTACCTACGAGCAGTACTTC
-,TRBJ1-1,TRBD1,TRBV19,CASRGQGNTEAFF,TGTGCCAGCCGGGGACAGGGGAACACTGAAGCTTTCTTT
once,TRBJ2-1,TRBD2,TRBV11-3,CASSSGLAGFNEQFF,TGTGCCAGCAGCTCGGGACTAGCGGGCTTCAATGAGCAGTTCTTC
-,TRBJ1-2,-,TRBV7-2,CASSPDSNYGYTF,TGTGCCAGCAGCCCCGACAGCAACTATGGCTACACCTTC